These T cell receptor beta chains were read from a single sample in a study of OX40 agonist ivuxolimab in advanced cancers. Clones were read by immunoSEQ multiplex PCR, and TCRdb kept only the in-frame ones, dropping some. The data show tens of thousands of clones, about 90% seen once. This sample comprised CD4+ or CD8+ T cells sorted from blood, obtained in a trial of the OX40 agonist ivuxolimab. These receptor sequences come from an adult with an advanced solid tumor such as melanoma, head and neck, liver or kidney cancer. The CDR3 runs from the conserved cysteine through the conserved F or W. Fields, in order: J gene, V gene, D gene, CDR3 length, clone size, CDR3 DNA, CDR3 protein. The D gene is left open where the match is weak. Clone size is shown for a subset of rows, as once, few, many or a class of expanded clone.

J: TRBJ2-7; V: TRBV18; D: -; length: 17; size: -; DNA: TGTGCCAGCTCTCTTTCTACACCGGGGCTGAGGATCCACGAGCAGTACTTC; CDR3: CASSLSTPGLRIHEQYF
J: TRBJ2-3; V: TRBV5-1; D: TRBD2; length: 17; size: -; DNA: TGCGCCAGCAGCTTTGATCCGGGACTAGCGGGATGGGATACGCAGTATTTT; CDR3: CASSFDPGLAGWDTQYF
J: TRBJ2-7; V: TRBV12-5; D: -; length: 11; size: -; DNA: TGTGCTAGTGGTCTATATACCGAGCAGTACTTC; CDR3: CASGLYTEQYF
J: TRBJ2-3; V: TRBV11-3; D: -; length: 15; size: -; DNA: TGTGCCAGCAGCTCGGGGGACACCAGCACAGATACGCAGTATTTT; CDR3: CASSSGDTSTDTQYF
J: TRBJ2-6; V: TRBV5-4; D: -; length: 16; size: -; DNA: TGTGCCAGCAGCTTGAGTCTAGCTGCTGGGGCCAACGTCCTGACTTTC; CDR3: CASSLSLAAGANVLTF
J: TRBJ2-1; V: TRBV9; D: TRBD1; length: 16; size: -; DNA: TGTGCCAGCAGCGTAGATCTAGGGGACAGGAGCAATGAGCAGTTCTTC; CDR3: CASSVDLGDRSNEQFF
J: TRBJ2-2; V: TRBV2; D: -; length: 15; size: -; DNA: TGTGCCAGCAGTCCTACTAGCTTTTCGTCCGGGGAGCTGTTTTTT; CDR3: CASSPTSFSSGELFF
J: TRBJ2-2; V: TRBV6-5; D: TRBD2; length: 15; size: -; DNA: TGTGCCAGCAGCTCGCTAGCGGGAGTTGTCGGGGAGCTGTTTTTT; CDR3: CASSSLAGVVGELFF
J: TRBJ2-7; V: TRBV29-1; D: -; length: 12; size: -; DNA: TGCAGCGTAAAAGTGACGGTCTACGAGCAGTACTTC; CDR3: CSVKVTVYEQYF
J: TRBJ2-3; V: TRBV4-2; D: TRBD2; length: 17; size: -; DNA: TGTGCCAGCAGCCCCCGGACTAGCGGGGGGAGCACAGATACGCAGTATTTT; CDR3: CASSPRTSGGSTDTQYF
J: TRBJ2-4; V: TRBV4-1; D: TRBD1; length: 14; size: once; DNA: TGCGCCAGCAGCCAAAACAGGGGTGGAGACATTCAGTACTTC; CDR3: CASSQNRGGDIQYF
J: TRBJ2-7; V: TRBV6-5; D: -; length: 13; size: -; DNA: TGTGCCTCATCTCGGGGCGAATTCTACGAGCAGTACTTC; CDR3: CASSRGEFYEQYF
J: TRBJ2-4; V: TRBV6-6; D: -; length: 11; size: -; DNA: TGTGCCAGCAGTTCCACAGGAAGTCAGTACTTC; CDR3: CASSSTGSQYF
J: TRBJ1-5; V: TRBV21-1; D: -; length: 16; size: few; DNA: TGTGCCAGCAGCAAAGGAGGGCGCGGTCAGAATCAGCCCCAGCATTTT; CDR3: CASSKGGRGQNQPQHF
J: TRBJ2-3; V: TRBV11-3; D: -; length: 13; size: -; DNA: TGTGCCAGCAGCTTAGACAGGACAGATACGCAGTATTTT; CDR3: CASSLDRTDTQYF
J: TRBJ2-5; V: TRBV10-3; D: -; length: 12; size: once; DNA: TGTGCCATCAGTGGAGTTCAGGAGACCCAGTACTTC; CDR3: CAISGVQETQYF
J: TRBJ2-2; V: TRBV6-4; D: -; length: 14; size: once; DNA: TGTGCCAGCAGCCCACAGGGGAACACCGGGGAGCTGTTTTTT; CDR3: CASSPQGNTGELFF
J: TRBJ2-7; V: TRBV5-4; D: TRBD1; length: 15; size: once; DNA: TGTGCCAGCAGCGCTGGGGGGACAGGAGTCTACGAGCAGTACTTC; CDR3: CASSAGGTGVYEQYF
J: TRBJ2-5; V: TRBV19; D: TRBD2; length: 15; size: -; DNA: TGTGCCAGTAGTATAGATCTGGCGGGAGGAGAGACCCAGTACTTC; CDR3: CASSIDLAGGETQYF
J: TRBJ2-2; V: TRBV19; D: TRBD1; length: 15; size: -; DNA: TGTGCCAGTAGTATGGACAGGGGGAACACCGGGGAGCTGTTTTTT; CDR3: CASSMDRGNTGELFF
J: TRBJ2-1; V: TRBV5-1; D: -; length: 13; size: once; DNA: TGCGCCAGCAGCTTGGGCAGTGTCAATGAGCAGTTCTTC; CDR3: CASSLGSVNEQFF
J: TRBJ2-7; V: TRBV5-1; D: TRBD1; length: 12; size: -; DNA: TGCGCCAGCAGTTTAACAGGGGGCGAGCAGTACTTC; CDR3: CASSLTGGEQYF
J: TRBJ2-2; V: TRBV11-2; D: TRBD2; length: 16; size: -; DNA: TGTGCCAGCAGCCTACTAGCGGGAGTCAGTACCGGGGAGCTGTTTTTT; CDR3: CASSLLAGVSTGELFF
J: TRBJ1-1; V: TRBV4-2; D: -; length: 13; size: -; DNA: TGTGCCAGCAGCCAAGAGGGCATAACTGAAGCTTTCTTT; CDR3: CASSQEGITEAFF
J: TRBJ1-4; V: TRBV15; D: -; length: 15; size: once; DNA: TGTGCCACCAGCAGAGTAGGGACCCCGGAGGAAAAACTGTTTTTT; CDR3: CATSRVGTPEEKLFF
J: TRBJ2-5; V: TRBV7-3; D: TRBD2; length: 13; size: -; DNA: TGTGCCAGCAGCTTAAGCGGGGGGGAGACCCAGTACTTC; CDR3: CASSLSGGETQYF
J: TRBJ1-4; V: TRBV6-5; D: TRBD1; length: 15; size: -; DNA: TGTGCCAGCAGTTCACGGACAGGGGGCAATGAAAAACTGTTTTTT; CDR3: CASSSRTGGNEKLFF
J: TRBJ1-4; V: TRBV2; D: -; length: 12; size: -; DNA: TGTGCCAGCAGGCGGGGTAATGAAAAACTGTTTTTT; CDR3: CASRRGNEKLFF
J: TRBJ1-1; V: TRBV7-3; D: -; length: 16; size: once; DNA: TGTGCCAGCAGCTTAAGGCAGGGCTTCATGAACACTGAAGCTTTCTTT; CDR3: CASSLRQGFMNTEAFF
J: TRBJ2-1; V: TRBV15; D: TRBD2; length: 19; size: -; DNA: TGTGCCACCAGCATCCGACTAGCGGGAGGCTCAGGGACCTACAATGAGCAGTTCTTC; CDR3: CATSIRLAGGSGTYNEQFF
J: TRBJ1-3; V: TRBV29-1; D: -; length: 13; size: -; DNA: TGCAGCGTTGCGGGAGGCTCTGGAAACACCATATATTTT; CDR3: CSVAGGSGNTIYF
J: TRBJ2-1; V: TRBV5-1; D: -; length: 16; size: -; DNA: TGCGCCAGCAGAGTAGAGCCGGGACAATCTTACAATGAGCAGTTCTTC; CDR3: CASRVEPGQSYNEQFF
J: TRBJ2-1; V: TRBV7-8; D: -; length: 11; size: -; DNA: TGTGCCAGCAGCTTAGTGGCTGAGCAGTTCTTC; CDR3: CASSLVAEQFF
J: TRBJ2-3; V: TRBV5-8; D: -; length: 15; size: -; DNA: TGTGCCAGCGCCGGGGGGCACGGGGGCGCAGATGCGCAGTATTTT; CDR3: CASAGGHGGADAQYF